Listed below are T cell receptor beta chains from one sample, sequenced in a study of shared clonotypes between healthy human individuals. TCRdb's copy holds only in-frame clones and misses some; the assay was immunoSEQ multiplex PCR. The repertoire holds 2 million or so clones, with approximately 95% as singletons. The sample comprised naive CD4+ T cells sorted from blood. These receptor sequences come from a man between 18 and 29 years old in good health. Both conserved end residues are part of each CDR3. The order of the fields is J gene, clone size, D gene, V gene, CDR3 protein, CDR3 DNA. D genes are given only for firm matches. Clone size is shown for a subset of rows, as once, few, many or a class of expanded clone.

j_call: TRBJ2-7; clone_size: few; d_call: NA; v_call: TRBV6-5; cdr3_aa: CASSRPTGEQYF; cdr3_nt: TGTGCCAGCAGTCGCCCAACGGGCGAGCAGTACTTC
j_call: TRBJ2-3; clone_size: NA; d_call: NA; v_call: TRBV2; cdr3_aa: CASSARGRADTQYF; cdr3_nt: TGTGCCAGCAGTGCGCGGGGGCGTGCAGATACGCAGTATTTT
j_call: TRBJ2-2; clone_size: NA; d_call: NA; v_call: TRBV6-1; cdr3_aa: CASCSRGNTGELFF; cdr3_nt: TGTGCCAGTTGTAGCCGGGGGAACACCGGGGAGCTGTTTTTT
j_call: TRBJ1-3; clone_size: NA; d_call: NA; v_call: TRBV5-4; cdr3_aa: CASSPNTGGNTIYF; cdr3_nt: TGTGCCAGCAGCCCTAATACTGGAGGAAACACCATATATTTT
j_call: TRBJ2-7; clone_size: NA; d_call: NA; v_call: TRBV2; cdr3_aa: CASSMTAYEQYF; cdr3_nt: TGTGCCAGCAGCATGACCGCCTACGAGCAGTACTTC
j_call: TRBJ1-2; clone_size: NA; d_call: NA; v_call: TRBV7-2; cdr3_aa: CASSLTTGALDGYTF; cdr3_nt: TGTGCCAGCAGCTTAACCACGGGGGCTTTGGATGGCTACACCTTC
j_call: TRBJ1-4; clone_size: NA; d_call: NA; v_call: TRBV5-1; cdr3_aa: CASSLEGQGLANEKLFF; cdr3_nt: TGCGCCAGCAGCTTGGAAGGGCAGGGTTTAGCTAATGAAAAACTGTTTTTT
j_call: TRBJ1-1; clone_size: NA; d_call: NA; v_call: TRBV5-1; cdr3_aa: CASSSGQIQTVIEAFF; cdr3_nt: TGCGCCAGCAGCTCCGGACAGATCCAAACGGTGATTGAAGCTTTCTTT
j_call: TRBJ2-3; clone_size: once; d_call: TRBD2; v_call: TRBV18; cdr3_aa: CASSLTSGGGGTDTQYF; cdr3_nt: TGTGCCAGCTCATTGACTAGCGGGGGAGGAGGCACAGATACGCAGTATTTT
j_call: TRBJ1-5; clone_size: NA; d_call: NA; v_call: TRBV21-1; cdr3_aa: CASIPGQGGNQPQHF; cdr3_nt: TGTGCCAGCATCCCGGGACAGGGAGGCAATCAGCCCCAGCATTTT
j_call: TRBJ1-1; clone_size: NA; d_call: NA; v_call: TRBV28; cdr3_aa: CASSLTQGVGTEAFF; cdr3_nt: TGTGCCAGCAGTTTAACACAGGGTGTCGGCACTGAAGCTTTCTTT
j_call: TRBJ1-4; clone_size: NA; d_call: NA; v_call: TRBV5-1; cdr3_aa: CASSLGVRGTNEKLFF; cdr3_nt: TGCGCCAGCAGCTTGGGGGTCAGGGGAACTAATGAAAAACTGTTTTTT
j_call: TRBJ2-7; clone_size: NA; d_call: NA; v_call: TRBV19; cdr3_aa: CASTPSATSYEQYF; cdr3_nt: TGTGCCAGTACCCCTAGCGCTACCTCCTACGAGCAGTACTTC
j_call: TRBJ2-5; clone_size: NA; d_call: TRBD1; v_call: TRBV9; cdr3_aa: CASSVGDRGHQETQYF; cdr3_nt: TGTGCCAGCAGCGTAGGAGACAGGGGGCACCAAGAGACCCAGTACTTC
j_call: TRBJ1-1; clone_size: once; d_call: NA; v_call: TRBV28; cdr3_aa: CASSFPQGGILNTEAFF; cdr3_nt: TGTGCCAGCAGTTTCCCACAGGGAGGAATTCTAAACACTGAAGCTTTCTTT
j_call: TRBJ2-7; clone_size: NA; d_call: NA; v_call: TRBV19; cdr3_aa: CASSIALESYEQYF; cdr3_nt: TGTGCCAGTAGTATCGCCTTGGAATCCTACGAGCAGTACTTC
j_call: TRBJ1-6; clone_size: NA; d_call: TRBD1; v_call: TRBV10-2; cdr3_aa: CASSPSGGGSPLHF; cdr3_nt: TGCGCCAGCAGCCCCTCAGGGGGAGGTTCACCCCTCCACTTT
j_call: TRBJ2-7; clone_size: NA; d_call: NA; v_call: TRBV28; cdr3_aa: CATRTLPYEQYF; cdr3_nt: TGTGCCACTAGGACACTTCCCTACGAGCAGTACTTC
j_call: TRBJ2-2; clone_size: NA; d_call: NA; v_call: TRBV6-5; cdr3_aa: CASSYDRKNTGELFF; cdr3_nt: TGTGCCAGCAGTTACGACAGGAAGAACACCGGGGAGCTGTTTTTT
j_call: TRBJ1-2; clone_size: NA; d_call: NA; v_call: TRBV20-1; cdr3_aa: CSPWGVDGYTF; cdr3_nt: TGCAGTCCCTGGGGAGTAGATGGCTACACCTTC
j_call: TRBJ2-3; clone_size: NA; d_call: TRBD1; v_call: TRBV7-2; cdr3_aa: CASSLGQTTDTQYF; cdr3_nt: TGTGCCAGCAGCCTGGGACAGACCACAGATACGCAGTATTTT
j_call: TRBJ2-5; clone_size: NA; d_call: TRBD2; v_call: TRBV9; cdr3_aa: CASSSNPGLADFRETQYF; cdr3_nt: TGTGCCAGCAGCTCGAATCCAGGACTAGCGGACTTTCGGGAGACCCAGTACTTC
j_call: TRBJ2-7; clone_size: NA; d_call: NA; v_call: TRBV5-1; cdr3_aa: CASNDGSVSYEQYF; cdr3_nt: TGCGCCAGCAACGACGGCAGCGTTTCCTACGAGCAGTACTTC
j_call: TRBJ2-2; clone_size: NA; d_call: NA; v_call: TRBV7-9; cdr3_aa: CASSSYPGSNTGELFF; cdr3_nt: TGTGCCAGCAGCTCTTACCCTGGTTCTAACACCGGGGAGCTGTTTTTT
j_call: TRBJ1-1; clone_size: NA; d_call: NA; v_call: TRBV4-1; cdr3_aa: CASRDTGKNTEAFF; cdr3_nt: TGCGCCAGCAGAGACACAGGGAAGAACACTGAAGCTTTCTTT
j_call: TRBJ1-6; clone_size: NA; d_call: TRBD1; v_call: TRBV19; cdr3_aa: CASRPDRGEYNSPLHF; cdr3_nt: TGTGCCAGTAGGCCCGACAGGGGTGAATATAATTCACCCCTCCACTTT
j_call: TRBJ2-3; clone_size: NA; d_call: TRBD1; v_call: TRBV30; cdr3_aa: CAWSVGTGSDTQYF; cdr3_nt: TGTGCCTGGAGTGTAGGGACAGGGTCAGATACGCAGTATTTT
j_call: TRBJ2-7; clone_size: many; d_call: TRBD1; v_call: TRBV7-2; cdr3_aa: CASSQGQGITYEQYF; cdr3_nt: TGTGCCAGCAGCCAGGGACAGGGGATAACCTACGAGCAGTACTTC
j_call: TRBJ2-1; clone_size: once; d_call: NA; v_call: TRBV5-1; cdr3_aa: CASSLREPSDEQFF; cdr3_nt: TGCGCCAGCAGCTTGCGGGAGCCATCCGATGAGCAGTTCTTC
j_call: TRBJ2-2; clone_size: once; d_call: NA; v_call: TRBV7-2; cdr3_aa: CASSLSKRTGELFF; cdr3_nt: TGTGCCAGCAGCCTCTCAAAGAGGACCGGGGAGCTGTTTTTT
j_call: TRBJ1-1; clone_size: NA; d_call: NA; v_call: TRBV6-5; cdr3_aa: CASRPPGRFVPFF; cdr3_nt: TGTGCCAGCAGACCTCCCGGACGGTTTGTTCCTTTCTTT
j_call: TRBJ2-7; clone_size: NA; d_call: NA; v_call: TRBV6-5; cdr3_aa: CASSSTASSYEQYF; cdr3_nt: TGTGCCAGCAGTTCGACAGCGAGCTCCTACGAGCAGTACTTC
j_call: TRBJ1-6; clone_size: NA; d_call: TRBD1; v_call: TRBV5-1; cdr3_aa: CASSGYRGSVPNSPLHF; cdr3_nt: TGCGCCAGCAGCGGATACAGGGGATCAGTCCCTAATTCACCCCTCCACTTT
j_call: TRBJ2-6; clone_size: NA; d_call: NA; v_call: TRBV25-1; cdr3_aa: CASSEVRAGANVLTF; cdr3_nt: TGTGCCAGCAGTGAAGTAAGGGCTGGGGCCAACGTCCTGACTTTC
j_call: TRBJ2-7; clone_size: NA; d_call: NA; v_call: TRBV11-2; cdr3_aa: CASSPRGAFSSYEQYF; cdr3_nt: TGTGCCAGCAGCCCGAGGGGGGCGTTTAGCTCCTACGAGCAGTACTTC
j_call: TRBJ1-6; clone_size: NA; d_call: NA; v_call: TRBV5-6; cdr3_aa: CASSLEGTDSPLHF; cdr3_nt: TGTGCCAGCAGCTTGGAGGGCACGGATTCACCCCTCCACTTT
j_call: TRBJ1-6; clone_size: NA; d_call: NA; v_call: TRBV18; cdr3_aa: CASSPQGYNSPLHF; cdr3_nt: TGTGCCAGCTCACCACAAGGGTATAATTCACCCCTCCACTTT
j_call: TRBJ1-5; clone_size: NA; d_call: TRBD1; v_call: TRBV14; cdr3_aa: CASSQIQGRGQPQHF; cdr3_nt: TGTGCCAGCAGCCAGATACAGGGGCGGGGTCAGCCCCAGCATTTT
j_call: TRBJ1-6; clone_size: once; d_call: NA; v_call: TRBV9; cdr3_aa: CASSVALERGSPLHF; cdr3_nt: TGTGCCAGCAGCGTAGCGTTGGAGAGGGGTTCACCCCTCCACTTT
j_call: TRBJ2-7; clone_size: NA; d_call: NA; v_call: TRBV4-1; cdr3_aa: CASSPHAGGLTYEQYF; cdr3_nt: TGCGCCAGCAGCCCTCACGCAGGGGGGCTTACCTACGAGCAGTACTTC
j_call: TRBJ2-1; clone_size: NA; d_call: NA; v_call: TRBV10-3; cdr3_aa: CAISDRTNEQFF; cdr3_nt: TGTGCCATCAGTGACCGAACCAATGAGCAGTTCTTC
j_call: TRBJ2-1; clone_size: NA; d_call: TRBD2; v_call: TRBV2; cdr3_aa: CASREFPGLAGYNEQFF; cdr3_nt: TGTGCCAGCAGGGAATTCCCGGGACTAGCGGGGTACAATGAGCAGTTCTTC
j_call: TRBJ2-3; clone_size: NA; d_call: NA; v_call: TRBV30; cdr3_aa: CAWSALGPSDTQYF; cdr3_nt: TGTGCCTGGAGTGCACTCGGACCATCAGATACGCAGTATTTT
j_call: TRBJ2-1; clone_size: NA; d_call: NA; v_call: TRBV10-3; cdr3_aa: CAISETTRYNEQFF; cdr3_nt: TGTGCCATCAGTGAGACGACCAGATACAATGAGCAGTTCTTC
j_call: TRBJ2-7; clone_size: NA; d_call: TRBD1; v_call: TRBV7-9; cdr3_aa: CASSTWTGGKYGQYF; cdr3_nt: TGTGCCAGCAGCACCTGGACAGGGGGCAAGTACGGGCAGTACTTC
j_call: TRBJ2-2; clone_size: NA; d_call: TRBD2; v_call: TRBV5-1; cdr3_aa: CASSLSGNANTGELFF; cdr3_nt: TGCGCCAGCAGCTTGAGCGGGAACGCGAACACCGGGGAGCTGTTTTTT
j_call: TRBJ2-7; clone_size: NA; d_call: TRBD1; v_call: TRBV7-9; cdr3_aa: CASSIPGTEYEQYF; cdr3_nt: TGTGCCAGCAGCATTCCCGGGACAGAATACGAGCAGTACTTC
j_call: TRBJ1-3; clone_size: few; d_call: NA; v_call: TRBV5-1; cdr3_aa: CASSLEGSSGNTIYF; cdr3_nt: TGCGCCAGCAGCTTGGAGGGCAGCTCTGGAAACACCATATATTTT
j_call: TRBJ1-3; clone_size: NA; d_call: TRBD1; v_call: TRBV9; cdr3_aa: CASTTTGDSGNTIYF; cdr3_nt: TGTGCCAGCACGACAACAGGGGACTCTGGAAACACCATATATTTT